The 8 T cell receptor beta chains reported below all come from one sample, sequenced in a study of shared clonotypes between healthy human individuals. Clones were read by immunoSEQ multiplex PCR, and TCRdb kept only the in-frame ones, dropping some. Among about 470,000 clones listed, 70% to 80% were seen once. Sequencing input: PBMCs. The receptors derive from a woman aged 40 to 55 in good health. Some clones in this sample may be carry-over from other donors' samples.

The chain employs TRBV9 and TRBJ2-1; tentative D call: TRBD1 (6 bases). Germline assignment: CDR1 SGDLS and CDR2 YYNGEE. V was clipped by 4 bases and J by 1 base, with 15 bases between them. This CDR3 is built from 16 residues. CDR3 sequence: CASSFEGELSYNEQFF. CDR3 in DNA: TGTGCCAGCAGCTTCGAGGGGGAGCTATCCTACAATGAGCAGTTCTTC. Using reference TRBV9 and TRBJ2-1 for the parts outside the CDR3, the full variable domain is DSGVTQTPKHLITATGQRVTLRCSPRSGDLSVYWYQQSLDQGLQFLIQYYNGEERAKGNILERFSAQQFPDLHSELNLSSLELGDSALYFCASSFEGELSYNEQFFGPGTRLTVL.

The chain uses TRBV27 and TRBJ2-3, with 12 bases identical to TRBD2. CDR3 length equals 16 residues. With V trimmed by 6 bases and J by 6 bases, 10 bases remained unmatched. Germline assignment: CDR1 MNHEY and CDR2 SMNVEV (reference sequence). CDR3 DNA sequence: TGTGCCAGCAGCCCGACTAGCGGGGGATGGGGGGATACGCAGTATTTT. Translating gives CASSPTSGGWGDTQYF.

This clone was seen at least ten times. Within the sample, other DNA sequences also encode this same CDR3. In DNA, the CDR3 is TGCGCCAGCAGGGGGACTGCGACAGGGGATCCCACTGAAGCTTTCTTT. It is translated as CASRGTATGDPTEAFF. The V gene is TRBV5-1, the J gene TRBJ1-1; 8 bases are a match to TRBD1. Per germline, CDR1 SGHRS and CDR2 YFSETQ. This CDR3 has 16 amino acids. The junction had 13 bases not matched to a gene; V was cut back by 5 bases and J by 4 bases. Full variable domain (remainder filled in from reference TRBV5-1 and TRBJ1-1): KAGVTQTPRYLIKTRGQQVTLSCSPISGHRSVSWYQQTPGQGLQFLFEYFSETQRNKGNFPGRFSGRQFSNSRSEMNVSTLELGDSALYLCASRGTATGDPTEAFFGQGTRLTVV.

Remarks on this clone: The same CDR3 also results from other DNA sequences found in this sample. The chain joins TRBV5-1 to TRBJ2-5; tentatively, D is TRBD1 or TRBD2 (8 bases each). Germline loops: CDR1 SGHRS, CDR2 YFSETQ. V was pared by 4 bases and J by 5 bases, with 27 bases between. The CDR3 totals 18 residues. In DNA form, the CDR3 reads TGCGCCAGCAGCCCCCGGACTAGCTTACAGGGGGGCCAGGAGACCCAGTACTTC. Its protein is CASSPRTSLQGGQETQYF. Full variable domain (rest looked up from reference TRBV5-1 and TRBJ2-5): KAGVTQTPRYLIKTRGQQVTLSCSPISGHRSVSWYQQTPGQGLQFLFEYFSETQRNKGNFPGRFSGRQFSNSRSEMNVSTLELGDSALYLCASSPRTSLQGGQETQYFGPGTRLLVL.

The chain combines TRBV19 with TRBJ1-4; 8 positions match TRBD1. CDR3 length: 14 amino acids. J lost 2 bases, V lost 7 bases, and 3 bases had no gene match. Germline CDR1 LNHDA, CDR2 SQIVND (reference sequence). Here the CDR3 DNA reads TGTGCCAGTACAGGGGGCGCGACTAATGAAAAACTGTTTTTT. The encoded protein is CASTGGATNEKLFF.

This chain uses TRBV19 with TRBJ1-5; 8 positions agree with TRBD1. The J segment lost 4 bases and the V segment lost 1 base, leaving 6 bases of the junction unmatched. The CDR3 consists of 16 residues. CDR1 and CDR2 from the germline V gene are LNHDA and SQIVND (reference sequence). The CDR3 loop reads CASSIVAGGFNQPQHF. In nucleotides, the CDR3 is TGTGCCAGTAGTATAGTTGCAGGGGGCTTTAATCAGCCCCAGCATTTT.

The V gene is TRBV29-1, the J gene TRBJ2-7, with 9 bases matching TRBD1. The CDR3 loop spans 13 amino acids. Trimming took 4 bases from V and 6 from J; bases not matched to a gene: 7. Per germline, CDR1 SQVTM and CDR2 ANQGSEA. The CDR3 reads CSVGLTGGGEQYF. The CDR3 nucleotides read TGCAGCGTTGGTTTGACAGGGGGTGGCGAGCAGTACTTC.

CDR3 residues: CASCYLAGVSTDTQYF. The CDR3 DNA follows: TGTGCCAGCTGCTATCTAGCGGGAGTGAGCACAGATACGCAGTATTTT. The chain recombines TRBV27 with TRBJ2-3, with 10 bases aligning to TRBD2. J gave up 0 bases and V 8 bases, and 8 bases lay outside the gene matches. There are 16 residues in the CDR3. Germline-derived CDR1 and CDR2 are MNHEY and SMNVEV (reference sequence).